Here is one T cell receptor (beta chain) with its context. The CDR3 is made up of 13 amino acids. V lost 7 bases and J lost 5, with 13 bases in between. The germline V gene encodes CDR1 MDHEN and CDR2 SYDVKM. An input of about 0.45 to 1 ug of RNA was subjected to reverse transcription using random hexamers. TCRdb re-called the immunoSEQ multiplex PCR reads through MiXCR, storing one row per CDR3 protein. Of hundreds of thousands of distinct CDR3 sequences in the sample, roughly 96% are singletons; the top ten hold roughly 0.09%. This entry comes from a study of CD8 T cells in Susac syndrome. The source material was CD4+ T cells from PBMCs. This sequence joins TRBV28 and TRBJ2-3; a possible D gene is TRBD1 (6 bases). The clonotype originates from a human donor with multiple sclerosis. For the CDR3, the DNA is TGTGCCAGCACTGGGACACGGCGAGATACGCAGTATTTT. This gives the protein CASTGTRRDTQYF.